Below, 2 T cell receptor beta chains from the same sample are listed, as sequenced in a study of cytomegalovirus exposure and HLA in healthy donors. PCR used 60 Vbeta primers and 13 Jbeta primers. Generated by immunoSEQ multiplex PCR, the TCRdb table keeps only in-frame clones and is missing some. The table has around 150,000 clones, less than 85% seen once. The sequencing input was PBMCs. These receptors were obtained from a man in his fifties in good health and CMV-seropositive.

The rearrangement uses TRBV10-3 and TRBJ1-2, with D possibly TRBD1 on 5 matching bases. V was trimmed by 6 bases and J by 8 bases, leaving 22 bases between them. Germline V gives CDR1 ENHRY, CDR2 SYGVKD. The CDR3 totals 15 residues. CDR3 nucleotide sequence: TGTGCCATCAGGCCCGGAGGGGACCGGGTGCGCGGCTACACCTTC. It encodes CAIRPGGDRVRGYTF.

The rearrangement uses TRBV18 and TRBJ1-6; D not certain. There are 14 residues in the CDR3. Trimming pared 2 bases from V and 7 bases from J, leaving 9 bases between. CDR1 and CDR2 (germline): KGHSH, LQKENI. CDR3 region: CASSPGGGNSPLHF. The CDR3 region has the DNA TGTGCCAGCTCACCAGGAGGTGGGAATTCACCCCTCCACTTT. Supplemented by reference TRBV18 and TRBJ1-6, the full variable domain reads NAGVMQNPRHLVRRRGQEARLRCSPMKGHSHVYWYRQLPEEGLKFMVYLQKENIIDESGMPKERFSAEFPKEGPSILRIQQVVRGDSAAYFCASSPGGGNSPLHFGNGTRLTVT.